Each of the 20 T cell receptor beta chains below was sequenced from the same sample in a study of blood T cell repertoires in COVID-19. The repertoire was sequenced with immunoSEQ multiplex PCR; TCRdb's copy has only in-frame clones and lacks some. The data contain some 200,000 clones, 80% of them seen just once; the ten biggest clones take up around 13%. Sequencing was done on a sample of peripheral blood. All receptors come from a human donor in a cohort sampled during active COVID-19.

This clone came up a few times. As DNA, the CDR3 is TGTGCCAGCAGTCTTTCAGGTTCCACTGAAGCTTTCTTT. It specifies CASSLSGSTEAFF. The genes are TRBV3-1 (or the pseudogene TRBV3-2) and TRBJ1-1; no clear D. The germline gives CDR1 LGHDT, CDR2 YNNKEL (reference sequence). This CDR3 comprises 13 residues. V was shortened by 6 bases and J by 4 bases, with 12 bases between the two germline ends.

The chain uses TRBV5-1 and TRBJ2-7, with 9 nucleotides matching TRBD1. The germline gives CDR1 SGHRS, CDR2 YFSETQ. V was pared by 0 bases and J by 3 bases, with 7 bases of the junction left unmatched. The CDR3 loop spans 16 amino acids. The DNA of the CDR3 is TGCGCCAGCAGCTTGGAGGCGGGACAGGGTCTCTACGAGCAGTACTTC. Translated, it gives CASSLEAGQGLYEQYF.

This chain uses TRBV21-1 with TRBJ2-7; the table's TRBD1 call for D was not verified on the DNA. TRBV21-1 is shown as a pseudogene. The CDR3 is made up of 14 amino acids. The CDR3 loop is CASTRDRRRYEQYF. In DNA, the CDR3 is TGTGCCAGCACGAGGGACAGAAGACGCTACGAGCAGTACTTC.

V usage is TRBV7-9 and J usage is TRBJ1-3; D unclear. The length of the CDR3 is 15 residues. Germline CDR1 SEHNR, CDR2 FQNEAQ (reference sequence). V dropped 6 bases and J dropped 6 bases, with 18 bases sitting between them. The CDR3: CASSIPGGEENTIYF. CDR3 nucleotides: TGTGCCAGCAGTATCCCGGGAGGTGAGGAAAACACCATATATTTT.

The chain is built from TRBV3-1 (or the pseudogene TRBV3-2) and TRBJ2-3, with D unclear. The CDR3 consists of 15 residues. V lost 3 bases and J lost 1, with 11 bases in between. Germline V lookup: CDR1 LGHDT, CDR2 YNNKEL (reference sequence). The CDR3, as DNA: TGTGCCAGCAGCCAGCTTCCGTCGGGCACAGATACGCAGTATTTT. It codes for CASSQLPSGTDTQYF.

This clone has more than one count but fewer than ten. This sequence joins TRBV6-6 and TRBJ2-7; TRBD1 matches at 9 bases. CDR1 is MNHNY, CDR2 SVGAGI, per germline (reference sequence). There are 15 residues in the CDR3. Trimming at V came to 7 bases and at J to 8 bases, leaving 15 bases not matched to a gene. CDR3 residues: CASIQPPGQGRQQYF. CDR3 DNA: TGTGCCAGCATCCAACCCCCGGGACAGGGAAGACAGCAGTACTTC.

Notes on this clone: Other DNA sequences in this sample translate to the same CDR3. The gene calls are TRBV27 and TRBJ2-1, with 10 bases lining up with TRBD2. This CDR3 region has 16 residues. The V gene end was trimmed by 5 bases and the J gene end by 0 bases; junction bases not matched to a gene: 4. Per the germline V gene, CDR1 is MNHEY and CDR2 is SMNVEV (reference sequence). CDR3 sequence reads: CASSSGGVSSYNEQFF. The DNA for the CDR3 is TGTGCCAGCAGTAGCGGGGGGGTTAGCTCCTACAATGAGCAGTTCTTC.

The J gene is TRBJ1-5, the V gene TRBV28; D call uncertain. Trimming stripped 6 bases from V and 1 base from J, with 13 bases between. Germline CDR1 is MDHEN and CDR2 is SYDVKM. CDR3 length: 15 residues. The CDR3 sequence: CASSPLPRSNQPQHF. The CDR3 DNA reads TGTGCCAGCAGCCCACTCCCGCGGAGCAATCAGCCCCAGCATTTT. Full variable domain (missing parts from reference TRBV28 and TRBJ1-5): DVKVTQSSRYLVKRTGEKVFLECVQDMDHENMFWYRQDPGLGLRLIYFSYDVKMKEKGDIPEGYSVSREKKERFSLILESASTNQTSMYLCASSPLPRSNQPQHFGDGTRLSIL.

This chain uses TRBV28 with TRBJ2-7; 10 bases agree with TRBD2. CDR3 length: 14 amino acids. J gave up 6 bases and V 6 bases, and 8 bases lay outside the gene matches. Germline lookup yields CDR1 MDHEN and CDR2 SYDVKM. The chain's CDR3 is CASRVSGGAGEQYF. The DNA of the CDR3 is TGTGCCAGCAGGGTCAGCGGGGGGGCGGGCGAGCAGTACTTC.

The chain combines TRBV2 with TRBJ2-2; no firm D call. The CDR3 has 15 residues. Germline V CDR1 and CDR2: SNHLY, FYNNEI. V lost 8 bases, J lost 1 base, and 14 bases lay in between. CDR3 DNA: TGTGCCAGCTCTGACTCTCCTTTGAACACCGGGGAGCTGTTTTTT. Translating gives CASSDSPLNTGELFF.

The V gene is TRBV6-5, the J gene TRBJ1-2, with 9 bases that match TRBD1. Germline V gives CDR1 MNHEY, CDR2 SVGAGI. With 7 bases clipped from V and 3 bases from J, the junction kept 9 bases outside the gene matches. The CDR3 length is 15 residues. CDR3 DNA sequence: TGTGCCAGCACTTTATACAGGGGGCTGGACTATGGCTACACCTTC. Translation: CASTLYRGLDYGYTF.

The CDR3 spells CASKPGGPGETQYF. CDR3 DNA sequence: TGTGCCAGCAAACCGGGGGGGCCGGGTGAGACCCAGTACTTC. This chain links TRBV7-2 with TRBJ2-5, with 8 bases lining up with TRBD2. Germline values: CDR1 SGHTA, CDR2 FQGNSA. The CDR3 covers 14 residues. V shed 7 bases, J shed 5 bases, and the junction held 9 bases outside the gene matches.

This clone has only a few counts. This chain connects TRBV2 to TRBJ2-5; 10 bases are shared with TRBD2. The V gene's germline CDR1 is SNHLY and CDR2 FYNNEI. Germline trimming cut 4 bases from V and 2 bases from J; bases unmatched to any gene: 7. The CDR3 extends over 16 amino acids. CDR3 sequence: CASSGGASGGQETQYF. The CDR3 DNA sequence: TGTGCCAGCAGTGGAGGGGCTAGCGGGGGACAAGAGACCCAGTACTTC.

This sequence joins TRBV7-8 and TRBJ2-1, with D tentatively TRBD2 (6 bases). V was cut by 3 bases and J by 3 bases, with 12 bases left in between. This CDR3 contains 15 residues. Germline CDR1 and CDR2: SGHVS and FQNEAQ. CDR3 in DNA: TGTGCCAGCAGCTTCTCCGCGGGGCTCTACAATGAGCAGTTCTTC. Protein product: CASSFSAGLYNEQFF. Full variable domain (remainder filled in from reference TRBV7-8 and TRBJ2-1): GAGVSQSPRYKVAKRGQDVALRCDPISGHVSLFWYQQALGQGPEFLTYFQNEAQLDKSGLPSDRFFAERPEGSVSTLKIQRTQQEDSAVYLCASSFSAGLYNEQFFGPGTRLTVL.

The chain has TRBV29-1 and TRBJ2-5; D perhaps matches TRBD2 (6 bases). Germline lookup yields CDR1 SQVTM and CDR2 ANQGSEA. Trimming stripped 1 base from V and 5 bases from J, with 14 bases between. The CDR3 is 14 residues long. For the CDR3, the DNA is TGCAGCGTTGAAGGGAGGGACCAGTGGGAGACCCAGTACTTC. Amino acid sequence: CSVEGRDQWETQYF.

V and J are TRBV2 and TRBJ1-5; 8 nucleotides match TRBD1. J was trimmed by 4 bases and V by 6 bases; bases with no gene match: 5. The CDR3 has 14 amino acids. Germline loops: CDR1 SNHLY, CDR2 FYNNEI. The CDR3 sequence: CASRDRDRNQPQHF. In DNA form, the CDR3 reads TGTGCCAGCAGGGACAGGGATCGGAATCAGCCCCAGCATTTT.

In nucleotides, the CDR3 is TGTGCCAGCAGCCGGGAAGTGAGGAGTCAAGAGACCCAGTACTTC. This gives the protein CASSREVRSQETQYF. The chain is built from TRBV5-4 and TRBJ2-5; weak D call: TRBD2 (5 bases). The CDR3 spans 15 residues. CDR1 is SGHNT and CDR2 is YYREEE in the germline V gene (reference sequence). Trimming pared 4 bases from V and 2 bases from J, leaving 15 bases between.

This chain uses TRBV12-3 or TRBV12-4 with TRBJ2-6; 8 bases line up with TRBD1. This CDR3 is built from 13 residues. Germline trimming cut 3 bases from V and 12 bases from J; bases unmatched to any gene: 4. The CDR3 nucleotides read TGTGCCAGCAGTTTCCCCGGGACAGGCGTCCTGACTTTC. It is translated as CASSFPGTGVLTF.

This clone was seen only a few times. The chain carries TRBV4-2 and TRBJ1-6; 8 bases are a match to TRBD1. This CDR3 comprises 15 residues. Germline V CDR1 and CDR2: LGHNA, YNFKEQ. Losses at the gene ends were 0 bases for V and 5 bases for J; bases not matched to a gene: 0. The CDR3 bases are TGTGCCAGCAGCCAAGAGGACAGGGATAATTCACCCCTCCACTTT. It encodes CASSQEDRDNSPLHF.

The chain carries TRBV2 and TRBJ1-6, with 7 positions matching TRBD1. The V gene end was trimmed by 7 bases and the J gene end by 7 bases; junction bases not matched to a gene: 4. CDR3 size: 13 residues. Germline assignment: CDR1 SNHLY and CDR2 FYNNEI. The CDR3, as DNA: TGTGCCAGCACGGGACAGTTAAATTCACCCCTCCACTTT. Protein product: CASTGQLNSPLHF.